Shown below are 28 T cell receptor beta chains from a single sample sequenced in a study of blood T cells in healthy people across ages. A sample-barcoded 5' primer and a J-beta primer mix were used in a second PCR of about 7 to 12 cycles. TCRdb reprocessed the 5' RACE reads with MiXCR, giving one entry per CDR3 protein. This table has 1.5 million to 2 million distinct CDR3 sequences, 28% appearing once. Sequenced input: blood. These receptors were taken from a woman in her 30s in good health.

V and J are TRBV13 and TRBJ2-7; 12 nucleotides match TRBD1. This CDR3 region has 15 residues. Per the germline V gene, CDR1 is PRHDT and CDR2 is FYEKMQ (reference sequence). Trimming cost V 5 bases and J 5 bases; bases outside gene matches: 7. CDR3 DNA: TGTGCCAGCAGCGCAACCGGGACAGGGGGCGACGAGCAGTACTTC. The encoded protein is CASSATGTGGDEQYF.

This clonotype was seen at least ten times. The chain carries TRBV7-2 and TRBJ2-7; TRBD1 agrees at 9 bases. The CDR3 runs 15 residues. After removal of 5 bases from V and 6 bases from J, the junction contained 11 bases not matched to a gene. Germline V gene lookup returns CDR1 SGHTA and CDR2 FQGNSA. The CDR3 sequence is CASSPTRDRESEQYF. The CDR3 nucleotides read TGTGCCAGCAGCCCCACCAGGGACAGGGAAAGCGAGCAGTACTTC.

This rearrangement joins TRBV5-5 to TRBJ2-7; no firm D call. V was pared by 2 bases and J by 0 bases, with 12 bases between. Germline V gives CDR1 SGHKS, CDR2 YYEKEE (reference sequence). The CDR3 has 15 amino acids. CDR3 nucleotides: TGTGCCAGCAGCTTTGAGACCGCGAGCTCCTACGAGCAGTACTTC. This translates into CASSFETASSYEQYF.

This clonotype showed up just a few times. V is TRBV7-9 and J is TRBJ2-5; TRBD2 aligns across 13 bases. The CDR3 is made up of 15 amino acids. From germline, CDR1 is SEHNR and CDR2 FQNEAQ (reference sequence). The J segment lost 5 bases and the V segment lost 4 bases, leaving 4 bases of the junction unmatched. The chain's CDR3 is CASSSGLAGMETQYF. Here the CDR3 DNA reads TGTGCCAGCAGCTCGGGACTAGCGGGGATGGAGACCCAGTACTTC.

This clonotype turned up a few times. This sequence joins TRBV28 and TRBJ1-2; 7 bases fit TRBD1. Germline CDR1 reads MDHEN; CDR2 reads SYDVKM. CDR3 length: 12 amino acids. J lost 2 bases, V lost 8 bases, and 2 bases had no gene match. The CDR3 coding sequence is TGTGCCAGCCTGGGACAGAACTATGGCTACACCTTC. Its translation: CASLGQNYGYTF.

With respect to this clonotype: A single base separates this from a much larger clone, so it may be a read error. The J gene is TRBJ2-4, the V gene TRBV10-3; D may be TRBD2 (7 bases). The J call may be faulty, since TRBJ2-7 better matches the DNA end. CDR3 length: 13 residues. From germline, CDR1 is ENHRY and CDR2 SYGVKD. Written as DNA, the CDR3 is TGTGCCATCAGTGCTGGGGGGGCGCACGAGCAGTACTTC. This translates into CAISAGGAHEQYF.

The rearrangement joins TRBV9 to TRBJ1-1, with TRBD1 matching over 8 bases. This CDR3 region has 15 residues. With 0 bases clipped from V and 4 bases from J, the junction kept 5 bases outside the gene matches. Germline V gene data show CDR1 as SGDLS and CDR2 as YYNGEE. The CDR3: CASSVAGTGGTEAFF. The DNA of the CDR3 is TGTGCCAGCAGCGTAGCCGGAACAGGGGGCACTGAAGCTTTCTTT.

Only a few counts were recorded for this clonotype. The chain employs TRBV11-2 and TRBJ2-4; possibly TRBD1 or TRBD2 for D (5 bases each). Gene TRBJ2-7 matches the end of the DNA better, so the J call may be wrong. The germline gives CDR1 SGHAT, CDR2 FQNNGV. This CDR3 has 14 amino acids. The CDR3 here is CASSQRDGPYEQYF. CDR3 DNA sequence: TGTGCCAGCAGCCAGAGGGACGGACCGTACGAGCAGTACTTC.

The V call is TRBV2, the J call TRBJ1-4; TRBD1 agrees at 7 bases. Germline V lookup: CDR1 SNHLY, CDR2 FYNNEI. The CDR3 runs 12 residues. V was clipped by 6 bases and J by 7 bases; unmatched bases: 2. CDR3: CASRGGSEKLFF. In DNA form, the CDR3 reads TGTGCCAGCAGAGGGGGCAGTGAAAAACTGTTTTTT. Full variable domain (missing parts from reference TRBV2 and TRBJ1-4): EPEVTQTPSHQVTQMGQEVILRCVPISNHLYFYWYRQILGQKVEFLVSFYNNEISEKSEIFDDQFSVERPDGSNFTLKIRSTKLEDSAMYFCASRGGSEKLFFGSGTQLSVL.

The chain is built from TRBV29-1 and TRBJ1-1; a possible D gene is TRBD1 (6 bases). Germline V gene data show CDR1 as SQVTM and CDR2 as ANQGSEA. Trimming pared 4 bases from V and 1 base from J, leaving 10 bases between. This CDR3 comprises 13 residues. The CDR3 coding sequence is TGCAGCGTTGGAAAGGGGGGGAACACTGAAGCTTTCTTT. Amino acid sequence: CSVGKGGNTEAFF.

This clonotype has only one observation. A read error may be the cause here, since a much bigger clone is one base away. The chain joins TRBV12-3 or TRBV12-4 to TRBJ2-1, with a tentative D call TRBD1 (6 bases). V was cut by 4 bases and J by 13 bases, with 23 bases left in between. CDR3 length: 15 residues. The CDR3, as DNA: TGTGCCAGCAGTTACCGGGACACCCCGTTCGAGACCCAGTTCTTC. Amino acids: CASSYRDTPFETQFF.

This clonotype has a single count. This chain joins TRBV5-1 and TRBJ2-7, with D unresolved. The J call may be incorrect, as the DNA end agrees better with TRBJ2-5. The CDR3 spans 13 residues. The germline V gene has CDR1 SGHRS and CDR2 YFSETQ. CDR3 loop: CASSLLGWETQYF. CDR3 DNA sequence: TGCGCCAGCAGCTTGTTGGGTTGGGAGACCCAGTACTTC.

This clonotype was detected only a few times. The gene calls are TRBV29-1 and TRBJ2-4; D remains unclear. The germline gives CDR1 SQVTM, CDR2 ANQGSEA. The CDR3 has 10 residues. V was shortened by 4 bases and J by 13 bases, with 11 bases between the two germline ends. In DNA form, the CDR3 reads TGCAGCGTTGGAGGAGACAAGCAGTACTTC. Translating it yields CSVGGDKQYF.

This clonotype showed up many times. This chain links TRBV29-1 with TRBJ1-2; 7 bases are shared with TRBD1. This CDR3 has 13 residues. Germline V CDR1 and CDR2: SQVTM, ANQGSEA. Trimming removed 2 bases from V and 2 bases from J; junction bases left unmatched: 2. CDR3 protein: CSVEPGGNYGYTF. The CDR3 DNA is TGCAGCGTTGAACCAGGGGGGAACTATGGCTACACCTTC. Filled out from reference TRBV29-1 and TRBJ1-2, the complete variable domain reads SAVISQKPSRDICQRGTSLTIQCQVDSQVTMMFWYRQQPGQSLTLIATANQGSEATYESGFVIDKFPISRPNLTFSTLTVSNMSPEDSSIYLCSVEPGGNYGYTFGSGTRLTVV.

The V call is TRBV6-2 or TRBV6-3, the J call TRBJ2-7, with 9 nucleotides matching TRBD1. Trimming took 2 bases from V and 1 from J; bases not matched to a gene: 9. CDR3 length: 17 amino acids. Germline-derived CDR1 and CDR2 are MNHEY and SVGEGT. The CDR3 DNA follows: TGTGCCAGCAGTTACCCTACGGACAGGGGAAAATCCTACGAGCAGTACTTC. Its protein is CASSYPTDRGKSYEQYF.

The rearrangement links TRBV12-3 or TRBV12-4 to TRBJ2-5, with 9 bases lining up with TRBD1. V shed 7 bases and J 3 bases; nucleotides not matched to a gene: 6. The CDR3 is 14 residues long. The CDR3 bases are TGTGCCAGCACCGAGGGACAGGGAAAAGAGACCCAGTACTTC. The encoded protein is CASTEGQGKETQYF.

V usage is TRBV27 and J usage is TRBJ1-2; TRBD1 aligns across 7 bases. CDR1 is MNHEY, CDR2 SMNVEV, per germline (reference sequence). This CDR3 is built from 15 residues. The trim removed 3 bases at V and 2 bases at J, leaving 6 bases unmatched. CDR3 bases: TGTGCCAGCAGTTTTGATAAGGGGGCCAACTATGGCTACACCTTC. This encodes CASSFDKGANYGYTF.

The chain links TRBV7-2 to TRBJ1-1; D gene uncertain. Germline CDR1 reads SGHTA; CDR2 reads FQGNSA. The V end was cut by 2 bases, the J end by 1 base, with 14 bases between. This CDR3 has 16 residues. In DNA form, the CDR3 reads TGTGCCAGCAGCTTACAGGTCGGGGTAGGGAACACTGAAGCTTTCTTT. Amino acid sequence: CASSLQVGVGNTEAFF.

The chain carries TRBV7-9 and TRBJ1-6; TRBD1 is a possible D gene (5 bases). The CDR3 contains 13 residues. Between the trimmed V and J ends, which lost 4 bases and 6 bases, there was a span of 7 bases. In germline, CDR1 is SEHNR, CDR2 FQNEAQ (reference sequence). CDR3 coding DNA: TGTGCCAGCAGCTGGGGGAGTAATTCACCCCTCCACTTT. Amino acid sequence: CASSWGSNSPLHF.

This clonotype has just a few counts. The rearrangement uses TRBV2 and TRBJ2-5; D perhaps matches TRBD1 (6 bases). This CDR3 spans 14 amino acids. Trimming removed 2 bases from V and 4 bases from J, with 11 bases in between. Per the germline V gene, CDR1 is SNHLY and CDR2 is FYNNEI. The CDR3 protein is CASSESGVGETQYF. CDR3 nucleotides: TGTGCCAGCAGTGAATCAGGGGTTGGAGAGACCCAGTACTTC.

With regard to this clonotype: At one of its ends the junction is not consistent with the germline gene, which may arise from a read error. This chain uses TRBV12-3 or TRBV12-4 with TRBJ1-5; a weak D match, TRBD1 (6 bases). This CDR3 contains 16 residues. CDR3 sequence reads: CASSSTGTISDQPQHF. As DNA, the CDR3 is TGTGCCAGCAGCTCAACCGGGACAATTAGCGATCAGCCCCAGCATTTT.

This rearrangement joins TRBV6-6 to TRBJ1-5; 7 bases align to TRBD1. V dropped 8 bases and J dropped 3; count of bases not matched to a gene: 4. Germline CDR1 MNHNY, CDR2 SVGAGI (reference sequence). This CDR3 is built from 13 residues. CDR3 coding DNA: TGTGCCAGCGCGGGACAGAACAATCAGCCCCAGCATTTT. Its translation is CASAGQNNQPQHF.

This clonotype came up many times. The rearrangement uses TRBV7-6 and TRBJ2-1, with D perhaps matching TRBD2 (6 bases). Trimming shortened V by 6 bases and J by 7 bases, and 25 bases separated the two germline ends. The CDR3 sequence is 17 residues long. In germline, CDR1 is SGHVS, CDR2 FNYEAQ. The CDR3 coding sequence is TGTGCCAGCAGTTCCCTTCCGGGAGCTATATTGGGGAATGAGCAGTTCTTC. This translates into CASSSLPGAILGNEQFF.

The chain carries TRBV19 and TRBJ2-7; 7 nucleotides align to TRBD1. CDR3 length: 15 residues. CDR1 LNHDA and CDR2 SQIVND come from the germline V gene (reference sequence). V lost 4 bases to trimming and J lost 0 bases; unmatched junction nucleotides: 6. The CDR3 here is CASSTTGSLSYEQYF. The CDR3 region has the DNA TGTGCCAGTAGTACGACAGGGTCCCTCTCCTACGAGCAGTACTTC.

This sequence joins TRBV11-2 and TRBJ2-7; either TRBD1 or TRBD2 may supply D (5 bases each). V shed 5 bases and J shed 2 bases, with 22 bases lying between them. This CDR3 region has 17 residues. Per the germline V gene, CDR1 is SGHAT and CDR2 is FQNNGV. The CDR3 bases are TGTGCCAGCAGCGCCTTGGGGGTCGGGACGGGAACCTACGAGCAGTACTTC. Its protein product is CASSALGVGTGTYEQYF.

This clonotype has just a few counts. This rearrangement joins TRBV4-2 to TRBJ1-2; D not certain. Germline lookup yields CDR1 LGHNA and CDR2 YNFKEQ. The V end lost 0 bases, the J end lost 2 bases, and 10 bases lay between the germline ends. The CDR3 runs to 15 residues. This CDR3 reads CASSQDFGKNYGYTF. For the CDR3, the DNA is TGTGCCAGCAGCCAAGACTTCGGGAAAAACTATGGCTACACCTTC.

In its sample, this clonotype was seen a few times. The chain recombines TRBV12-5 with TRBJ1-2; D not certain. The length of the CDR3 is 14 residues. The germline V gene has CDR1 LGHNT and CDR2 FRNRAP. Trimming shortened V by 1 base and J by 7 bases, and 13 bases separated the two germline ends. The CDR3 coding sequence is TGTGCTAGTGGTTTGGACCAAGGCGGCCGTGGCTACACCTTC. This sequence encodes CASGLDQGGRGYTF.

This clonotype was counted at least ten times. The rearrangement uses TRBV9 and TRBJ2-7; 8 bases fit TRBD2. Germline V CDR1 and CDR2: SGDLS, YYNGEE. V trimming: 4 bases; J trimming: 6 bases; junction bases outside the gene matches: 9. The CDR3 length is 14 residues. The CDR3 sequence: CASSPPPGGLEQYF. Written as DNA, the CDR3 is TGTGCCAGCAGCCCCCCCCCGGGGGGGCTCGAGCAGTACTTC.